This T cell receptor beta chain was captured in a study of T-cell reconstitution after alpha-beta-depleted transplantation in children (dated by TCRdb to about 2016). Describing the broader study: The study quantitatively tracked T-cell immune reconstitution after TCRalphabeta/CD19-depleted allogeneic hematopoietic cell transplantation in children using TCR repertoire profiling. The study at large found these results: About two months after transplant, the apparently early recovery of alphabetaT-cell counts reportedly depended on just several hundred clones that had expanded rapidly and came from non-depleted graft cells. In some patients, the high TCRbeta diversity seen at day 60 was put down to recipient T cells and intrathymic progenitors that had survived conditioning. The frequencies of hyperexpanded clones fell over the following months, and after one year, T-cell counts and TCRbeta diversity were mostly attributed to newly produced T cells.

The library relied on PCR. Sequencing relied on an Illumina HiSeq 2500. TCR libraries were prepared with molecular barcoding, using unique molecular identifiers to normalize TCRbeta repertoire quantification. The raw public data were reprocessed by TCRdb itself: fastp quality trimming at Q25, MiXCR clonotype calling, in-frame beta chains only. Every distinct CDR3 protein forms one entry, paired with its most common genes and DNA. The sample table contains 330,000 or so distinct CDR3 sequences; only one count was recorded for roughly 7.8% of them. The top ten clones comprise about 8.2% of the sample. Based on the germline V gene, the CDR1 and CDR2 sequences are SNHLY and FYNNEI. Inclusive of the bounding cysteine and phenylalanine, the CDR3 is 16 residues long. Just CDR3 DNA is preserved here, 48 bases in frame from base 1. At the junction V is shortened by 6 bases and J by 5 bases; bases outside the gene matches: 11.

Details on this clonotype: What this receptor recognizes is not known. No base quality information exists; no much larger clone differs at one position.

What this sample's treatment or condition label stands for: allogeneic hematopoietic cell transplantation with graft depleted of TCRalphabeta T cells and CD19 B cells. The transplant recipients were children given TCRalphabeta/CD19-depleted allogeneic hematopoietic cell grafts. The receptor's source is a female patient aged 2-10 years who had a stem cell transplant for Fanconi anemia, so the T cells may come from the graft donor. Sequenced material: peripheral blood, taken 360 days after TCRalphabeta/CD19-depleted stem cell transplant. The rearrangement joined TRBV2 to TRBJ2-1; TRBD2 matches 9 bases in the middle. The CDR3 corresponds to CASSPARRGGNNEQFF. The DNA is as follows: TGTGCCAGCAGCCCAGCGAGGCGGGGGGGTAACAATGAGCAGTTCTTC.